This entry features one T cell receptor beta chain sequence. Its specificity is unknown. This record belongs to a study of cytomegalovirus exposure and HLA in healthy donors. On the study more broadly: Earlier findings included more than 95 million unique TCR beta sequences obtained from approximately 170 million T cells. General observations from the study: Highly shared variants forming one cluster were likely a sequencing artifact. Through in vitro validation, a few CMV-associated chains were shown to be specific for CMV antigens.

The PCR was carried out with 60 Vbeta primers and 13 Jbeta primers. Original processing notes: Tens of millions of unique TCR beta chains, roughly 11 million of them shared, were counted by a later analysis. Generated by immunoSEQ multiplex PCR, the TCRdb table keeps only in-frame clones and is missing some. That table gives V, J and clone size, and the DNA gave D and trimming. The sample has 95,000 to 100,000 clones; about a tenth are singletons. V trimming: 5 bases; J trimming: 3 bases; junction bases outside the gene matches: 5. The CDR3 runs to 15 residues. The V gene's germline CDR1 is MNHEY and CDR2 SMNVEV (reference sequence).

The specimen sequenced was PBMCs. This TCR was recovered from a man in his forties or fifties in good health and CMV-seropositive. This chain connects TRBV27 to TRBJ2-1; 9 bases agree with TRBD2. This CDR3 is CASSPGTSFYNEQFF. The CDR3 DNA reads as TGTGCCAGCAGTCCCGGGACTAGCTTCTACAATGAGCAGTTCTTC.